The rows below give T cell receptor beta chains drawn from one sample of a study of blood T cell repertoires in COVID-19. The assay was immunoSEQ multiplex PCR, and TCRdb's table has in-frame clones only and misses some. The profile shows 390,000 or so clones, 85% to 90% of them singletons. The source material was PBMCs or T cells enriched from blood (not recorded which). The receptors here all came from a woman aged 45-60 years who had recovered from COVID-19. CDR3s leave out the opening cysteine and the closing phenylalanine or tryptophan. Clone size appears in some rows only: once, few, many, or a class for an expanded clone.

CDR3aa	j_gene	abundance	v_gene
ASSPVVTSGGKETQY	TRBJ2-5	once	TRBV7-9
ASSGAGGGNEKLF	TRBJ1-4	.	TRBV28
ASSLGRGWYEQY	TRBJ2-7	.	TRBV7-2
AVQLRSGANVLT	TRBJ2-6	.	TRBV2
ASSQPGTGEAF	TRBJ1-1	once	TRBV3-1/TRBV3-2
ASSGGRPQH	TRBJ1-5	.	TRBV28
ASSISGYNQETQY	TRBJ2-5	.	TRBV7-2
ASSVLYEQY	TRBJ2-7	.	TRBV2
ASSLMSRGQRNEQF	TRBJ2-1	.	TRBV28
ASSLGASGGADTQY	TRBJ2-3	.	TRBV7-6
ASSPGSGAQNTGELF	TRBJ2-2	.	TRBV5-1
ASSQRTVGVGNYGYT	TRBJ1-2	.	TRBV3-1/TRBV3-2
ASSHFFGVGNQPQH	TRBJ1-5	.	TRBV19
ASSAERTTGANVLT	TRBJ2-6	once	TRBV9
ASSERTASYGYT	TRBJ1-2	.	TRBV6-1
ASTGTAYYEQY	TRBJ2-7	.	TRBV12-3/TRBV12-4
ASSARPGGRNSPLH	TRBJ1-6	few	TRBV28
ASSYVDNQNTEAF	TRBJ1-1	.	TRBV7-6
ASSFWTAGYT	TRBJ1-2	few	TRBV7-9
ASSSQRGGPYNEQF	TRBJ2-1	.	TRBV7-9
ATSTLTSGVGVFVDTQY	TRBJ2-3	.	TRBV19
ATGQDRSTDTQY	TRBJ2-3	.	TRBV5-1
ASSPLGTGNTEAF	TRBJ1-1	.	TRBV5-4
ASSELVGRDVTYEQY	TRBJ2-7	.	TRBV28
AWSVTVNGYT	TRBJ1-2	.	TRBV30
ASSQDIGGGQETQY	TRBJ2-5	.	TRBV4-1
ASRPSRGAYGYT	TRBJ1-2	.	TRBV27
ASSRGTTKNIQY	TRBJ2-4	once	TRBV27
ASSQGTGNSPLH	TRBJ1-6	.	TRBV14
ASSPGQAISGNTIY	TRBJ1-3	few	TRBV28
ASSQKLGLAGGNEQF	TRBJ2-1	.	TRBV3-1/TRBV3-2
AGAVTYNSPLH	TRBJ1-6	.	TRBV6-5
ASSSAGGTEAF	TRBJ1-1	.	TRBV7-9
ASSQDYGDINYGYT	TRBJ1-2	.	TRBV14
ASSLDRELLYEQY	TRBJ2-7	.	TRBV5-4
ASGQGDYGYT	TRBJ1-2	.	TRBV5-1
ASSSGVNTEAF	TRBJ1-1	.	TRBV5-5
ASRRAGQGSYEQY	TRBJ2-7	.	TRBV13
ASSSGTGDTDTQY	TRBJ2-3	.	TRBV6-4
ASSMTGRYGYT	TRBJ1-2	.	TRBV6-5
ASSLNPSNYGYT	TRBJ1-2	.	TRBV7-2
ASIKEREVNTEAF	TRBJ1-1	.	TRBV2
ASRANSIDSPLH	TRBJ1-6	.	TRBV2